These 20 T cell receptor beta chains were sequenced from one sample in a study of T cell responses to AZD1222 COVID-19 vaccine. The assay was immunoSEQ multiplex PCR, and TCRdb's table has in-frame clones only and misses some. This repertoire shows under 150,000 clones, about 92% found once; its top ten account for around 5.1%. The sequencing here drew on peripheral blood, taken on day 0 of AZD1222 vaccination. The receptor source for this set is an adult in good health.

This clone was seen once. This chain uses TRBV4-3 with TRBJ1-2; TRBD1 aligns across 7 bases. Germline trimming cut 3 bases from V and 1 base from J; bases unmatched to any gene: 5. This CDR3 region has 15 residues. Germline V gives CDR1 LGHNA, CDR2 YSLEER. CDR3 protein: CASSHQGDSNYGYTF. CDR3 in DNA: TGCGCCAGCAGCCATCAGGGGGATAGTAACTATGGCTACACCTTC.

The V call is TRBV20-1, the J call TRBJ2-3; TRBD2 matches at 9 bases. Germline trimming cut 3 bases from V and 0 bases from J; bases unmatched to any gene: 7. Germline CDR1 is DFQATT and CDR2 is SNEGSKA (reference sequence). The CDR3 is 16 residues long. CDR3 sequence: CSASSSGVSSTDTQYF. For the CDR3, the DNA is TGCAGTGCTAGTTCTAGCGGGGTTTCTAGCACAGATACGCAGTATTTT.

The genes are TRBV5-1 and TRBJ2-3, with 14 bases aligning to TRBD2. Germline values: CDR1 SGHRS, CDR2 YFSETQ. The V segment lost 0 bases and the J segment 4 bases; nucleotides outside the gene matches: 4. CDR3 size: 17 residues. The CDR3, as DNA: TGCGCCAGCAGCTTGGAGGGACTAGCGGGAGTATCAGATACGCAGTATTTT. Amino acids: CASSLEGLAGVSDTQYF.

V is TRBV7-9 and J is TRBJ2-7, with D tentatively TRBD2 (5 bases). Germline assignment: CDR1 SEHNR and CDR2 FQNEAQ (reference sequence). The CDR3 is 14 residues long. V dropped 4 bases and J dropped 2 bases, with 12 bases sitting between them. This CDR3 is CASSSDYPPYEQYF. The CDR3 coding sequence is TGTGCCAGCAGCTCAGACTACCCGCCCTACGAGCAGTACTTC.

J is TRBJ2-7 and V is TRBV10-3; possible D gene TRBD2, 6 bases. Germline lookup yields CDR1 ENHRY and CDR2 SYGVKD. V was clipped by 0 bases and J by 6 bases, with 9 bases between them. The CDR3 length is 13 residues. The CDR3 nucleotides are TGTGCCATCAGTGAGTCCTTGGGAGGCGAGCAGTACTTC. Translated, it gives CAISESLGGEQYF.

The CDR3 spells CASSIRVVVSGSSSYNEQFF. The CDR3 DNA is TGTGCCAGTAGTATACGGGTTGTGGTTAGCGGGTCAAGCTCCTACAATGAGCAGTTCTTC. The chain combines TRBV19 with TRBJ2-1, with 7 bases that match TRBD2. The CDR3 sequence is 20 residues long. The V segment lost 2 bases and the J segment 0 bases; nucleotides outside the gene matches: 16. The germline CDR1 and CDR2 sequences are LNHDA and SQIVND (reference sequence).

The rearrangement links TRBV30 to TRBJ2-1, with D unresolved. In germline, CDR1 is GTSNPN, CDR2 SVGIG (reference sequence). Trimming stripped 2 bases from V and 0 bases from J, with 11 bases between. The CDR3 has 15 residues. The CDR3 bases are TGTGCCTGGAGTCAGGCCTCGAGCTCCTACAATGAGCAGTTCTTC. Protein: CAWSQASSSYNEQFF.

This clone was picked up one time. The chain is built from TRBV9 and TRBJ2-2; 10 nucleotides align to TRBD2. The V segment lost 1 base and the J segment 0 bases; nucleotides outside the gene matches: 9. The CDR3 is 19 residues long. Germline V lookup: CDR1 SGDLS, CDR2 YYNGEE. In DNA, the CDR3 is TGTGCCAGCAGCGTAAGGACTAGCGGCCTATTCGCGAACACCGGGGAGCTGTTTTTT. Protein product: CASSVRTSGLFANTGELFF.

V is TRBV7-9 and J is TRBJ1-1; D is ambiguous. The V end lost 6 bases, the J end lost 1 base, and 21 bases lay between the germline ends. Per germline, CDR1 SEHNR and CDR2 FQNEAQ (reference sequence). The length of the CDR3 is 17 residues. The CDR3 nucleotides are TGTGCCAGCAGACCTCCCCTGAAAGTCTCAAGGAACACTGAAGCTTTCTTT. Translating gives CASRPPLKVSRNTEAFF.

The gene calls are TRBV7-8 and TRBJ1-1; D is perhaps TRBD1 (6 bases). The germline CDR1 and CDR2 sequences are SGHVS and FQNEAQ. Trimming took 4 bases from V and 3 from J, leaving 15 bases between them. The CDR3 covers 15 residues. CDR3 region: CASSSRRGGDTEAFF. The DNA for the CDR3 is TGTGCCAGCAGCTCCCGAAGAGGGGGAGACACTGAAGCTTTCTTT. Based on the CDR3 plus reference TRBV7-8 and TRBJ1-1, the full variable domain is GAGVSQSPRYKVAKRGQDVALRCDPISGHVSLFWYQQALGQGPEFLTYFQNEAQLDKSGLPSDRFFAERPEGSVSTLKIQRTQQEDSAVYLCASSSRRGGDTEAFFGQGTRLTVV.

Written as DNA, the CDR3 is TGTGCCAGCAGCGTAGCTCCCCAGAACTACAATGAGCAGTTCTTC. The encoded protein is CASSVAPQNYNEQFF. The rearrangement uses TRBV9 and TRBJ2-1; D uncertain. Trimming left V 0 bases short and J 3 bases short, with 10 bases between. CDR3 length: 15 residues. Germline CDR1 and CDR2: SGDLS and YYNGEE. Looking up the rest from reference TRBV9 and TRBJ2-1 gives the full variable domain: DSGVTQTPKHLITATGQRVTLRCSPRSGDLSVYWYQQSLDQGLQFLIQYYNGEERAKGNILERFSAQQFPDLHSELNLSSLELGDSALYFCASSVAPQNYNEQFFGPGTRLTVL.

In this sample, this clone turned up once. The V and J genes are TRBV7-9 and TRBJ2-6; 11 nucleotides agree with TRBD2. Germline CDR1 and CDR2: SEHNR and FQNEAQ (reference sequence). V was clipped by 1 base and J by 1 base; unmatched bases: 6. The CDR3 is made up of 19 amino acids. The CDR3 bases are TGTGCCAGCAGCTTAGGGGAGACTAGCGGGGAGTCTGGGGCCAACGTCCTGACTTTC. As protein: CASSLGETSGESGANVLTF.

The CDR3 coding sequence is TGTGCCAGCAGCCACTCCTACGAGCAGTACTTC. It is translated as CASSHSYEQYF. This rearrangement joins TRBV5-8 to TRBJ2-7, with D unclear. Germline loops: CDR1 SGHTS, CDR2 YDEGEE. Trimming left V 4 bases short and J 0 bases short, with 2 bases between. The length of the CDR3 is 11 residues.

The V gene is TRBV10-1, the J gene TRBJ2-1; possible D gene TRBD2, 6 bases. The V end lost 4 bases, the J end lost 6 bases, and 19 bases lay between the germline ends. Germline loops: CDR1 WNHNN, CDR2 SYGVQD (reference sequence). The CDR3 spans 16 residues. CDR3 sequence (DNA): TGCGCCAGCAGTGGACTAGTCTGGGGCCAAATCAATGAGCAGTTCTTC. Protein: CASSGLVWGQINEQFF.

The gene calls are TRBV6-5 and TRBJ1-6, with D possibly being TRBD1 (6 bases). CDR1 and CDR2 from the germline V gene are MNHEY and SVGAGI. Between the trimmed V and J ends, which lost 10 bases and 11 bases, there was a span of 18 bases. This CDR3 has 13 amino acids. CDR3 bases: TGTGCCACCAAGGGGGGGGGCGAGGCACCCCTCCACTTT. It specifies CATKGGGEAPLHF.

The chain employs TRBV7-2 and TRBJ2-1; D uncertain. The CDR3 contains 14 residues. The V end lost 1 base, the J end lost 5 bases, and 9 bases lay between the germline ends. CDR1 and CDR2 from the germline V gene are SGHTA and FQGNSA. CDR3 nucleotide sequence: TGTGCCAGCAGCTTAGGGGCAGCCGACAATGAGCAGTTCTTC. Its translation is CASSLGAADNEQFF.

This clone was seen a few times. V usage is TRBV6-5 and J usage is TRBJ2-3, with D perhaps TRBD2 (6 bases). Germline lookup yields CDR1 MNHEY and CDR2 SVGAGI. The CDR3 runs to 14 residues. Trimming removed 6 bases from V and 0 bases from J, with 10 bases in between. The CDR3 region has the DNA TGTGCCAGCAGGAGACTAGATAGCACAGATACGCAGTATTTT. Translated, it gives CASRRLDSTDTQYF.

This chain joins TRBV5-1 and TRBJ1-1; maybe TRBD1 (5 bases). CDR1 is SGHRS, CDR2 YFSETQ, per germline. This CDR3 is 13 amino acids long. The germline V and J ends were trimmed by 2 bases and 5 bases, with 10 bases remaining between them. In DNA, the CDR3 is TGCGCCAGCAGCTTTACAGGTAGAACTGAAGCTTTCTTT. Translated, it gives CASSFTGRTEAFF.

The chain recombines TRBV7-8 with TRBJ2-2; 10 bases fit TRBD1. The CDR3 spans 16 residues. Germline V gene lookup returns CDR1 SGHVS and CDR2 FQNEAQ. After removal of 0 bases from V and 7 bases from J, the junction contained 5 bases not matched to a gene. As DNA, the CDR3 is TGTGCCAGCAGCTTAGCCGGGACAGGGGTTGACGGGGAGCTGTTTTTT. Protein sequence: CASSLAGTGVDGELFF.

The chain links TRBV2 to TRBJ1-4; D gene unclear. The germline gives CDR1 SNHLY, CDR2 FYNNEI. This CDR3 has 14 amino acids. Between the trimmed V and J ends, which lost 6 bases and 8 bases, there was a span of 16 bases. Written as DNA, the CDR3 is TGTGCCAGCAGAGTCGGGATCCAAGGGGAAAAACTGTTTTTT. It yields the protein CASRVGIQGEKLFF.